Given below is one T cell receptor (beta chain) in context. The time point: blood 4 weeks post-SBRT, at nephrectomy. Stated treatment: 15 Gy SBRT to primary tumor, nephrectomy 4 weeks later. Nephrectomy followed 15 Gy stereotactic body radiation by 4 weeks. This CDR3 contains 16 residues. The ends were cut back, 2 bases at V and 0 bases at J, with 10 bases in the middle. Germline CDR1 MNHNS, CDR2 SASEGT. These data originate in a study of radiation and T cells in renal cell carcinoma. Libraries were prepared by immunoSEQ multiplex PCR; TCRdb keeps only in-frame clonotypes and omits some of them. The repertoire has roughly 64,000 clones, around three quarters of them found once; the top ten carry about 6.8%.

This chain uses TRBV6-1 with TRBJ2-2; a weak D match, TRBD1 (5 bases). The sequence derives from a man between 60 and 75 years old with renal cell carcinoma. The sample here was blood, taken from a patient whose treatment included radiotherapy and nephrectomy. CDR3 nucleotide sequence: TGTGCCAGCAGTGAATTTGAGACAGCGAACACCGGGGAGCTGTTTTTT. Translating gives CASSEFETANTGELFF.